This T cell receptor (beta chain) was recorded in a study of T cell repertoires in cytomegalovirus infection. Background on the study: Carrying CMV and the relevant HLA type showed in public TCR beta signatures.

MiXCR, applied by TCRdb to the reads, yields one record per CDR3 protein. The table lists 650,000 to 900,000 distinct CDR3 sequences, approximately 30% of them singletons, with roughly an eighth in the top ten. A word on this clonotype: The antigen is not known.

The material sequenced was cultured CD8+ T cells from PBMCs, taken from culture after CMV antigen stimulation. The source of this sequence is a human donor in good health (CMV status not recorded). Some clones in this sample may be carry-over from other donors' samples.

CDR3 sequence reads: CASRAPGPNREQTQYF. DNA for the CDR3: TGTGCCAGCAGAGCACCGGGCCCCAACAGGGAACAGACCCAGTACTTC. The chain recombines TRBV7-9 with TRBJ2-5; tentative D call: TRBD1 (6 bases). The length of the CDR3 is 16 residues. Germline assignment: CDR1 SEHNR and CDR2 FQNEAQ (reference sequence). Trimming took 6 bases from V and 6 from J, leaving 23 bases between them. Together with reference TRBV7-9 and TRBJ2-5, the CDR3 gives the full variable domain: DTGVSQNPRHKITKRGQNVTFRCDPISEHNRLYWYRQTLGQGPEFLTYFQNEAQLEKSRLLSDRFSAERPKGSFSTLEIQRTEQGDSAMYLCASRAPGPNREQTQYFGPGTRLLVL.